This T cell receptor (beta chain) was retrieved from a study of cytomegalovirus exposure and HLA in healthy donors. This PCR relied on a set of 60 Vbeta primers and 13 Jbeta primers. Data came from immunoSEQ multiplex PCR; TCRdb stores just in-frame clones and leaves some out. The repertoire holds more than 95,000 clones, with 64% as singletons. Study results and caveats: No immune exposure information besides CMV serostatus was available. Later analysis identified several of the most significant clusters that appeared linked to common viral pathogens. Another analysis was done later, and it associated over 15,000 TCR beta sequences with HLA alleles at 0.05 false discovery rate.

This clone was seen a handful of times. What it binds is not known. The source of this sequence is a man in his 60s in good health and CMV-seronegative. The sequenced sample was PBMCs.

CDR3 coding DNA: TGTGCCAGCAGCCCAACCGGGGAATACAACGGGGAGCTGTTTTTT. Protein: CASSPTGEYNGELFF. J is TRBJ2-2 and V is TRBV7-6; possibly TRBD2 for D (5 bases). Deletions cut 5 bases from V and 7 bases from J, with 17 bases between. The germline gives CDR1 SGHVS, CDR2 FNYEAQ. The CDR3 extends over 15 amino acids.